One and the same sample provided the 7 T cell receptor beta chains below, sequenced in a study of T cell responses to AZD1222 COVID-19 vaccine. Clones were sequenced by immunoSEQ multiplex PCR, and TCRdb holds only the in-frame ones, with some missing. The table includes about 56,000 clones, roughly 90% detected once. The sequencing used peripheral blood, collected 28 days after the second AZD1222 dose. Every receptor here comes from an adult who received the AZD1222 COVID-19 vaccine.

This clone was seen only once. V and J are TRBV5-1 and TRBJ2-3; no firm D call. The CDR3 loop spans 15 amino acids. From germline, CDR1 is SGHRS and CDR2 YFSETQ. V was trimmed by 0 bases and J by 2 bases, leaving 10 bases between them. As DNA, the CDR3 is TGCGCCAGCAGCTTGGTAGGCAGGTCCACAGATACGCAGTATTTT. Translation: CASSLVGRSTDTQYF.

The CDR3 coding sequence is TGCGCCAGCAGCCAGTGGAGAACTGAAAAACTGTTTTTT. This sequence encodes CASSQWRTEKLFF. The V gene is TRBV4-3, the J gene TRBJ1-4; D is undetermined. Trimming took off 3 bases at V and 7 bases at J, with 9 bases between the two ends. The CDR3 loop spans 13 amino acids. Germline V lookup: CDR1 LGHNA, CDR2 YSLEER.

The V and J genes are TRBV4-2 and TRBJ2-5; D is ambiguous. This CDR3 is built from 16 residues. V was trimmed by 0 bases and J by 6 bases, leaving 17 bases between them. Looked up from germline, CDR1 is LGHNA and CDR2 is YNFKEQ. CDR3 in amino acids: CASSQDSLEPLKTQYF. CDR3 DNA: TGTGCCAGCAGCCAAGATTCTCTAGAGCCTTTGAAGACCCAGTACTTC.

Here the CDR3 DNA reads TGTGCCAGCAGCTTACGAGGCAATAATTCACCCCTCCACTTT. Translated: CASSLRGNNSPLHF. This chain joins TRBV11-3 and TRBJ1-6; D gene uncertain. The V and J ends lost 2 bases and 5 bases respectively, with 7 bases between them. This CDR3 has 14 amino acids. Per the germline V gene, CDR1 is SGHNT and CDR2 is YENEEA.

The chain combines TRBV19 with TRBJ2-3; 9 positions match TRBD1. Germline V lookup: CDR1 LNHDA, CDR2 SQIVND (reference sequence). The CDR3 contains 14 residues. Germline trimming cut 5 bases from V and 3 bases from J; bases unmatched to any gene: 3. This CDR3 is CASSAGTGTDTQYF. In nucleotides, the CDR3 is TGTGCCAGTAGTGCCGGGACAGGGACAGATACGCAGTATTTT.

This clone came up once. This CDR3 is CASKRADSGNTIYF. The CDR3 nucleotides are TGTGCCAGTAAAAGAGCGGATTCTGGAAACACCATATATTTT. The rearrangement links TRBV19 to TRBJ1-3; D remains unclear. Trimming removed 7 bases from V and 1 base from J, with 11 bases in between. The germline V gene has CDR1 LNHDA and CDR2 SQIVND (reference sequence). The length of the CDR3 is 14 residues.

The CDR3 loop is CASSLGQVVGSNTEAFF. Written as DNA, the CDR3 is TGTGCCAGCAGTTTGGGACAGGTGGTAGGTTCGAACACTGAAGCTTTCTTT. The chain uses TRBV28 and TRBJ1-1, with 8 bases matching TRBD1. Germline-derived CDR1 and CDR2 are MDHEN and SYDVKM. Losses at the gene ends were 3 bases for V and 1 base for J; bases not matched to a gene: 10. The CDR3 runs 17 residues. Looking up the rest from reference TRBV28 and TRBJ1-1 gives the full variable domain: DVKVTQSSRYLVKRTGEKVFLECVQDMDHENMFWYRQDPGLGLRLIYFSYDVKMKEKGDIPEGYSVSREKKERFSLILESASTNQTSMYLCASSLGQVVGSNTEAFFGQGTRLTVV.